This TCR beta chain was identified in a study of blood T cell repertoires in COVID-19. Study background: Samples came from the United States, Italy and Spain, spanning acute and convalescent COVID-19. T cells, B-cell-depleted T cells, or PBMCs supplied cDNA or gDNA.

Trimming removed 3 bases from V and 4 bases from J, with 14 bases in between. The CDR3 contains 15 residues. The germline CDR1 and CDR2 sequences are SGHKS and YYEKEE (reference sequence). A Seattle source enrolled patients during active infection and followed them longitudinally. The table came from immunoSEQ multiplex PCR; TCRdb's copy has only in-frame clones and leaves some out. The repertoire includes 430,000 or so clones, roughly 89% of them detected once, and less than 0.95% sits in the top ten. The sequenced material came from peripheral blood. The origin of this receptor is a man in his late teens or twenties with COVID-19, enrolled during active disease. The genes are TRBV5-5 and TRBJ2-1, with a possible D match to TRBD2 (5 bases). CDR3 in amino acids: CASSSDETIYNEQFF. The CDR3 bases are TGTGCCAGCAGCTCCGATGAGACTATTTACAATGAGCAGTTCTTC. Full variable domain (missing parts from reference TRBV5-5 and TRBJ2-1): DAGVTQSPTHLIKTRGQQVTLRCSPISGHKSVSWYQQVLGQGPQFIFQYYEKEERGRGNFPDRFSARQFPNYSSELNVNALLLGDSALYLCASSSDETIYNEQFFGPGTRLTVL.